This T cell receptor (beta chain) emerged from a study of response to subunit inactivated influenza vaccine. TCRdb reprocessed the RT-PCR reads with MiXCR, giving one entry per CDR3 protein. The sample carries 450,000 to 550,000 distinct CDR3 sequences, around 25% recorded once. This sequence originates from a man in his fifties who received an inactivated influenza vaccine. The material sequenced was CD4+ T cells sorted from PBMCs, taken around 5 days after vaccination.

The CDR3 here is CASSQSFASGGTDTQYF. CDR3 sequence (DNA): TGCGCCAGCAGCCAGAGTTTTGCATCCGGGGGCACAGATACGCAGTATTTT. V and J are TRBV4-3 and TRBJ2-3; maybe TRBD2 (5 bases). Germline-derived CDR1 and CDR2 are LGHNA and YSLEER. Trimming removed 3 bases at V and 1 base at J, with 17 bases between. CDR3 length: 17 amino acids.